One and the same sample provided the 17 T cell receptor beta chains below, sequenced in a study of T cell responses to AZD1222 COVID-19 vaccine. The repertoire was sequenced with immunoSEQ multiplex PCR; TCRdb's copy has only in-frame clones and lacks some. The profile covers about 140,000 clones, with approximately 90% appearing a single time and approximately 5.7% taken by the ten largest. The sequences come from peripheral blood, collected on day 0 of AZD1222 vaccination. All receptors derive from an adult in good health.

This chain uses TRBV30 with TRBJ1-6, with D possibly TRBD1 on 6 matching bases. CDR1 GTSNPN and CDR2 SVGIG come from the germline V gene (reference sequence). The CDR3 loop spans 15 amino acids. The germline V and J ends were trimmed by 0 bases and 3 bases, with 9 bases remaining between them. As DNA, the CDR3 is TGTGCCTGGAGTGTTGTGGACAGCTATAATTCACCCCTCCACTTT. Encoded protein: CAWSVVDSYNSPLHF.

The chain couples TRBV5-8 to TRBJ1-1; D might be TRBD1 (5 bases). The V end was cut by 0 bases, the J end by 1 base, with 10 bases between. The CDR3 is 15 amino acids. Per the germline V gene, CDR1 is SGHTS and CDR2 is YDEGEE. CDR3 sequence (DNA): TGTGCCAGCAGCTTGGACGGGGGGAGGAACACTGAAGCTTTCTTT. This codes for CASSLDGGRNTEAFF. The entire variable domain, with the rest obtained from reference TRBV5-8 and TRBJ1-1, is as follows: EAGVTQSPTHLIKTRGQQATLRCSPISGHTSVYWYQQALGLGLQFLLWYDEGEERNRGNFPPRFSGRQFPNYSSELNVNALELEDSALYLCASSLDGGRNTEAFFGQGTRLTVV.

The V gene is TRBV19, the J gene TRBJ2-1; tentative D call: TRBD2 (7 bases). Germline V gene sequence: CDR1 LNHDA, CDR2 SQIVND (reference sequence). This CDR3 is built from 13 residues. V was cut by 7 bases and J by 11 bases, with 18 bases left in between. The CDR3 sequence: CASTSGGRGQQFF. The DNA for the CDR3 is TGTGCCAGTACTTCCGGGGGGCGCGGACAGCAGTTCTTC.

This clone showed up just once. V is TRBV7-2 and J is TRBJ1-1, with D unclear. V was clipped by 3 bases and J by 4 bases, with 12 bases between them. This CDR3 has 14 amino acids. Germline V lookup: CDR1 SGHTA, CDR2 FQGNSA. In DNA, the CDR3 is TGTGCCAGCAGCTTCGGCGCGAGTGGCACTGAAGCTTTCTTT. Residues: CASSFGASGTEAFF.

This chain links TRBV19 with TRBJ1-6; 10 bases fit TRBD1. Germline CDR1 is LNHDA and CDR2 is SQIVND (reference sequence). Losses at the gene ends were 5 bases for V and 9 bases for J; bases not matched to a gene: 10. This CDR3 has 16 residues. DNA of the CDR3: TGTGCCAGTAGTGCTTCGGGACAGGGGTTCTCTTCACCCCTCCACTTT. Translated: CASSASGQGFSSPLHF.

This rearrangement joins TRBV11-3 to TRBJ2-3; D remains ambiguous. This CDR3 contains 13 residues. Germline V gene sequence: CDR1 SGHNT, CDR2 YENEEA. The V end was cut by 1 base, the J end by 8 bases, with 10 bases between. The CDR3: CASSLGGTGTQYF. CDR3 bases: TGTGCCAGCAGCTTAGGAGGAACGGGTACGCAGTATTTT.

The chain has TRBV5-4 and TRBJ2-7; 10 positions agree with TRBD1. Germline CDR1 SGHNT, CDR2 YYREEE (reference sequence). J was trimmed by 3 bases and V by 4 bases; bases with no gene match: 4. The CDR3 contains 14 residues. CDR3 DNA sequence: TGTGCCAGCAGCCCAGGACAGGGGGACTACGAGCAGTACTTC. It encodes CASSPGQGDYEQYF.

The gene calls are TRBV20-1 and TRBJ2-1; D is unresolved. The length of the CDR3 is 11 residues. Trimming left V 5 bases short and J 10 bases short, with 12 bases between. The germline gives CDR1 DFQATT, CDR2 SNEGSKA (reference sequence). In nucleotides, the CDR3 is TGCAGTGCTCAAGGGTGGCAGGAGCAGTTCTTC. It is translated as CSAQGWQEQFF.

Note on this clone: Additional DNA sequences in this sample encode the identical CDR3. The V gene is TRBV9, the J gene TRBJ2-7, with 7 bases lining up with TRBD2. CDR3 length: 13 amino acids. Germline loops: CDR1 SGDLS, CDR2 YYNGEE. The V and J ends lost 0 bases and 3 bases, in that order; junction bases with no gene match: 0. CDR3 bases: TGTGCCAGCAGCGTAGGCGGGAGCTACGAGCAGTACTTC. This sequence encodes CASSVGGSYEQYF.

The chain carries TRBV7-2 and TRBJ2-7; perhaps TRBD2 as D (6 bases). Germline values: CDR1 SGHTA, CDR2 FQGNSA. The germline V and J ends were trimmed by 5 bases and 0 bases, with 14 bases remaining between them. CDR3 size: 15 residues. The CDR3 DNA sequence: TGTGCCAGCAGCCTCAATCTCGGGAGCTCCTACGAGCAGTACTTC. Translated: CASSLNLGSSYEQYF.

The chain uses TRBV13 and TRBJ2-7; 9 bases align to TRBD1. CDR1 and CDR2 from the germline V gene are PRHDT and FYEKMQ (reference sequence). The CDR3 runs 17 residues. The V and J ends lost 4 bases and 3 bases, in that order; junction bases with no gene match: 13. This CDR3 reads CASSSLEGTGRYYEQYF. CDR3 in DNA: TGTGCCAGCAGCTCTCTTGAAGGGACAGGGCGCTACTACGAGCAGTACTTC. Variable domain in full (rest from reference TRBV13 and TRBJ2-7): AAGVIQSPRHLIKEKRETATLKCYPIPRHDTVYWYQQGPGQDPQFLISFYEKMQSDKGSIPDRFSAQQFSDYHSELNMSSLELGDSALYFCASSSLEGTGRYYEQYFGPGTRLTVT.

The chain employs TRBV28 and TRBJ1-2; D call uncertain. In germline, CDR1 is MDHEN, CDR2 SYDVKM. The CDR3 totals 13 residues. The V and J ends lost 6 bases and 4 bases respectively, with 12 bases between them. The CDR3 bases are TGTGCCAGCAGCCCGGGTCCGCTCTATGGCTACACCTTC. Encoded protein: CASSPGPLYGYTF.

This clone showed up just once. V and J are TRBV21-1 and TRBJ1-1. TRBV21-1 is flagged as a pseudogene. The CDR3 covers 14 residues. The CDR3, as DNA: TGTGCCAGCCTTTTCGACAGAGGGTATGGTGAAGCTTTCTTT. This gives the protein CASLFDRGYGEAFF.

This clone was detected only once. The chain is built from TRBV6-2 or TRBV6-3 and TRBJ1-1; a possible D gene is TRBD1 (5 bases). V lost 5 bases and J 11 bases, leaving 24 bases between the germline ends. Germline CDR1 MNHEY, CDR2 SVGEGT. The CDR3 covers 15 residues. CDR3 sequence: CASSPRWAVAWGAFF. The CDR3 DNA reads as TGTGCCAGCAGTCCCCGGTGGGCTGTAGCTTGGGGGGCTTTCTTT.

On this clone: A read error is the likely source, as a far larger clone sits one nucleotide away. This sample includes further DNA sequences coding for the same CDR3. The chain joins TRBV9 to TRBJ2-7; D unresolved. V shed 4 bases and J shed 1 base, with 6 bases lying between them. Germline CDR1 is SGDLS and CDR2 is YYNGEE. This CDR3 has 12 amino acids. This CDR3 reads CASSPPSYEQYF. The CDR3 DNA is TGTGCCAGCAGCCCTCCGTCCTACGAGCAGTACTTC.

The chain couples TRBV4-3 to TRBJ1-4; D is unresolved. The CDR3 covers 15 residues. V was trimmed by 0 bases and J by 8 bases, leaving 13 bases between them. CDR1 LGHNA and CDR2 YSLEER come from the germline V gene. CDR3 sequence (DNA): TGCGCCAGCAGCCAAGATCCGCAGAGCGGCGAAAAACTGTTTTTT. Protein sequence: CASSQDPQSGEKLFF.

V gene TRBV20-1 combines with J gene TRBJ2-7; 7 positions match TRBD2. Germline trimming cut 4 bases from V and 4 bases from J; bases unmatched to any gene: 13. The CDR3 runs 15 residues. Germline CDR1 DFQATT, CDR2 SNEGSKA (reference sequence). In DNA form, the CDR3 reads TGCAGTGCTATTGATTACCTAGCGGTTTCATACGAGCAGTACTTC. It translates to CSAIDYLAVSYEQYF.